Below, one TCR beta chain is given with its context. No antigen is known for it. The CDR3 runs to 19 residues. The germline CDR1 and CDR2 sequences are MNHNS and SASEGT. Deletions cut 2 bases from V and 5 bases from J, with 25 bases between. These data originate in a study of T cell responses to AZD1222 COVID-19 vaccine. Sequencing was performed with immunoSEQ multiplex PCR; in TCRdb, only in-frame clones are kept and a portion is missing. The sample records 95,000 to 100,000 clones, roughly 84% being singletons. Study-level results: Clonal diversity was possibly underestimated, and white British individuals and females predominated among donors.

The J gene is TRBJ1-5, the V gene TRBV6-1; maybe TRBD1 (5 bases). The receptor was isolated from an adult in good health. The sample consisted of peripheral blood, taken on day 0 of AZD1222 vaccination. CDR3 nucleotides: TGTGCCAGCAGTGAACTAGGGTGGGGGGTCAGGGCGGAATATCAGCCCCAGCATTTT. Its protein is CASSELGWGVRAEYQPQHF.